These T cell receptor beta chains were read from a single sample in a study of T-cell memory formation after mild COVID-19. TCRdb called the 5' RACE reads again in MiXCR, with one record for every CDR3 protein. The data hold 300,000 to 400,000 distinct CDR3 sequences, with 25% to 30% observed a single time. The material sequenced was PBMCs or a T cell subset sorted from them (not recorded which). The receptor set was obtained from an adult woman who had mild COVID-19 (a few samples of this study predate the infection). Cell type and time point are not known. CDR3s include the opening cysteine and the closing phenylalanine or tryptophan. D genes are given only for firm matches. Part of the rows lack a size; the others show once, few, many or a class for expanded clones.

j_call d_call cdr3_length v_call clone_size cdr3_nt cdr3_aa
TRBJ2-4 - 14 TRBV5-1 - TGCGCCAGCAGCTCAGGCTCAGCCAAAAACATTCAGTACTTC CASSSGSAKNIQYF
TRBJ1-2 TRBD1 13 TRBV27 - TGTGCCAGCAGTAGACAGGGGATCTATGGCTACACCTTC CASSRQGIYGYTF
TRBJ2-7 - 14 TRBV29-1 few TGCAGCGTTGGTGGTGGCCTATCCGGGAGCGAGCAGTACTTC CSVGGGLSGSEQYF
TRBJ1-1 - 13 TRBV5-1 - TGCGCCAGCAGCTTGGAAGGACCTGCGATGGCTTTCTTT CASSLEGPAMAFF
TRBJ1-1 - 12 TRBV30 few TGTGCCCTTCAAGCGGGGGGCACTGAAGCTTTCTTT CALQAGGTEAFF
TRBJ2-3 - 18 TRBV3-1 few TGTGCCAGCAGCCAAGGTGACCGGCCCCTGTCGGGCACAGATACGCAGTATTTT CASSQGDRPLSGTDTQYF
TRBJ2-2 - 15 TRBV5-1 - TGCGCCAGCAGCTACGACACCTCGGACACCGGGGAGCTGTTTTTT CASSYDTSDTGELFF
TRBJ2-1 - 14 TRBV3-1 - TGTGCCAGCGCCAGGACTATCACCTACAATGAGCAGTTCTTC CASARTITYNEQFF
TRBJ1-5 - 15 TRBV24-1 few TGTGCCACCAGCGCCGGACGGTATAGCAATCAGCCCCAGCATTTT CATSAGRYSNQPQHF
TRBJ2-3 TRBD2 15 TRBV7-9 - TGTGCCAGCAGCTCCTCCGGGACTACTGCGGATACGCAGTATTTT CASSSSGTTADTQYF
TRBJ1-3 - 14 TRBV5-4 - TGTGCCAGCAGTATGGCGGCGGCTGGAAACACCATATATTTT CASSMAAAGNTIYF
TRBJ1-5 TRBD1 15 TRBV20-1 - TGCAGTGCTAGTCGACAGGGTAGAGGCAATCAGCCCCAGCATTTT CSASRQGRGNQPQHF
TRBJ1-5 - 13 TRBV6-2/TRBV6-3 few TGTGCCAGCGCGTGGGGAGTGAATCAGCCCCAGCATTTT CASAWGVNQPQHF
TRBJ1-6 TRBD1 15 TRBV12-3/TRBV12-4 few TGTGCCAGCAGACGGCCGGGACAGCATAATTCACCCCTCCACTTT CASRRPGQHNSPLHF